One TCR beta chain is described in this entry. The data stem from a study of blood T cell repertoires in COVID-19. Study overall: PBMCs, B-cell-depleted T cells, or T cells were the source of the cDNA or gDNA that made up the material.

Produced via immunoSEQ multiplex PCR; TCRdb's table is partial and in-frame only. The table has about 180,000 clones, roughly 83% seen once; the top ten hold about 8.6%. With 0 bases removed from V and 7 bases from J, the gap between germline ends came to 8 bases. Germline loops: CDR1 SGHRS, CDR2 YFSETQ. CDR3 length: 12 residues. The age range of participants was about 18 to 100 years, with residence in fewer than 25 US areas. Clinical histories supplied by participants themselves formed the basis of cohort assignment. The TCR was taken from a woman aged 25 to 39 who had recovered from COVID-19. Sequenced: PBMCs or T cells enriched from blood (not recorded which). The chain recombines TRBV5-1 with TRBJ2-7; the D gene is possibly TRBD1 (6 bases). Written as DNA, the CDR3 is TGCGCCAGCAGCTTGGTAGGGGGAGAGCAGTACTTC. Amino acid sequence: CASSLVGGEQYF. Drawing the rest from reference TRBV5-1 and TRBJ2-7, the complete variable domain is KAGVTQTPRYLIKTRGQQVTLSCSPISGHRSVSWYQQTPGQGLQFLFEYFSETQRNKGNFPGRFSGRQFSNSRSEMNVSTLELGDSALYLCASSLVGGEQYFGPGTRLTVT.